This record covers a single T cell receptor (beta chain). The data stem from a study of technical replicates of blood from a few donors. The ends lost 2 bases at V and 7 bases at J; junction bases unmatched: 5. CDR3 length equals 14 residues. Per the germline V gene, CDR1 is SGHVS and CDR2 is FNYEAQ. Clones were read by immunoSEQ multiplex PCR, and TCRdb kept only the in-frame ones, dropping some. The table has 65,000 to 80,000 clones, 85% to 95% seen once. This clonotype originated in a human donor in good health. The chain has TRBV7-6 and TRBJ2-7; 10 bases match TRBD1. The material sequenced was T cells isolated from PBMCs. The CDR3 sequence: CASSLPGQGWEQYF. Here the CDR3 DNA reads TGTGCCAGCAGCTTACCGGGACAGGGGTGGGAGCAGTACTTC. Drawing the rest from reference TRBV7-6 and TRBJ2-7, the complete variable domain is GAGVSQSPRYKVTKRGQDVALRCDPISGHVSLYWYRQALGQGPEFLTYFNYEAQQDKSGLPNDRFSAERPEGSISTLTIQRTEQRDSAMYRCASSLPGQGWEQYFGPGTRLTVT.